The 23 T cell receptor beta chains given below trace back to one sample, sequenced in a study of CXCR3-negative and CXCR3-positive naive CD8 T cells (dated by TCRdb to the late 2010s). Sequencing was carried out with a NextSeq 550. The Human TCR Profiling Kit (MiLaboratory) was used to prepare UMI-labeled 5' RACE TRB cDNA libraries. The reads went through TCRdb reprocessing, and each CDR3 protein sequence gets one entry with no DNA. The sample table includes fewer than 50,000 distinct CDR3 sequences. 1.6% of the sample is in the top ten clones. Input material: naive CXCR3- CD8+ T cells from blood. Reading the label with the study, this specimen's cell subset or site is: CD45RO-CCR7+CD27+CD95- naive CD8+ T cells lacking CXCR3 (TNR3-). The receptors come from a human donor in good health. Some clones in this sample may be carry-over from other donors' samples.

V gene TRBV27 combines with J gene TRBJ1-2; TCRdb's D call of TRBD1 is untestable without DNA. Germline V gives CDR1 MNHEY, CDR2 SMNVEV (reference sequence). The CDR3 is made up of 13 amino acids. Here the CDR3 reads CASSPTGDYGYTF.

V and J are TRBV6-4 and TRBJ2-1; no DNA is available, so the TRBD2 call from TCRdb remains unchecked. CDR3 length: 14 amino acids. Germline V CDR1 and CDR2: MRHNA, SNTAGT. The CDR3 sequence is CASSGGAPNNEQFF.

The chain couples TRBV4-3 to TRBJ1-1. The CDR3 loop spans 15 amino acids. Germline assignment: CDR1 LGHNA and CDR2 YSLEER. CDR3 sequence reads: CASSPGGAGSTEAFF.

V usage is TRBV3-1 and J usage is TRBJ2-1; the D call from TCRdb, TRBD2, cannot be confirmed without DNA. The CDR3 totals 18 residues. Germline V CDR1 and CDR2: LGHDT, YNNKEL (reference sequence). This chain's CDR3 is CASSQDGDRRGAYNEQFF.

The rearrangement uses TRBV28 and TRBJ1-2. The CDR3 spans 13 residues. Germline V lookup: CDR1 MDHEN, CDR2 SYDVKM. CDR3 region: CASSLGETDGYTF.

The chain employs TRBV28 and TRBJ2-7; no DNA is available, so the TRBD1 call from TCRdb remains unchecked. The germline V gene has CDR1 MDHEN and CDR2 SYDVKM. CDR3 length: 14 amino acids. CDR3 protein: CASSPRIAGHEQYF.

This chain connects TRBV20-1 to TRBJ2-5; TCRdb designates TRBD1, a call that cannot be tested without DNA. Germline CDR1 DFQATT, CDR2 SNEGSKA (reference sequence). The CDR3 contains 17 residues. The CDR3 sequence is CSANGDRALSSGETQYF.

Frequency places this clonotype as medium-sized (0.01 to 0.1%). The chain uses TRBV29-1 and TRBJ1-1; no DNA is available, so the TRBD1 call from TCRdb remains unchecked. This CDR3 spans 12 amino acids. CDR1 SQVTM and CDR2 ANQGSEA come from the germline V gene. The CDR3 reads CSFLGGYTEAFF.

The CDR3 sequence is CASSRTGSDKTQYF. The rearrangement links TRBV2 to TRBJ2-5; TCRdb names TRBD1, which stays unverified in the absence of DNA. CDR3 length: 14 residues. Germline V CDR1 and CDR2: SNHLY, FYNNEI.

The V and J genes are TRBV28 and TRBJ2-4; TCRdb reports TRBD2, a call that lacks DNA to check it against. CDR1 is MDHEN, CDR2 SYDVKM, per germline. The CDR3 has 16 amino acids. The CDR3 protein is CASRYESSGAKNIQYF.

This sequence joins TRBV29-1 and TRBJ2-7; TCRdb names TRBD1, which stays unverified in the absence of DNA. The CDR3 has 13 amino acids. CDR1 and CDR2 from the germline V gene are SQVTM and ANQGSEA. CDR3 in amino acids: CSVIRVSSYEQYF.

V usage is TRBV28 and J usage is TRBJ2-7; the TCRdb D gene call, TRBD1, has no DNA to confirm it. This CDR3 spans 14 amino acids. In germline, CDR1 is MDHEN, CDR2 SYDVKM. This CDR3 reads CASSFYAGAAEQYF. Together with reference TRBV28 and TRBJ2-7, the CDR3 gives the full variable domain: DVKVTQSSRYLVKRTGEKVFLECVQDMDHENMFWYRQDPGLGLRLIYFSYDVKMKEKGDIPEGYSVSREKKERFSLILESASTNQTSMYLCASSFYAGAAEQYFGPGTRLTVT.

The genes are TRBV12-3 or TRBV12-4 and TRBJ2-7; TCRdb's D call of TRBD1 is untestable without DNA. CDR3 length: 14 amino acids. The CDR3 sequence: CASTFGDRGYEQYF.

This CDR3 reads CASSYSSPAGQAFF. The chain couples TRBV6-5 to TRBJ1-1. Looked up from germline, CDR1 is MNHEY and CDR2 is SVGAGI. The CDR3 spans 14 residues.

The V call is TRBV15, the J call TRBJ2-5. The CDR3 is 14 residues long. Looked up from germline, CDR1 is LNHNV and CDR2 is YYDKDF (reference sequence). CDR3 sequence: CATSRDGSDGTQYF.

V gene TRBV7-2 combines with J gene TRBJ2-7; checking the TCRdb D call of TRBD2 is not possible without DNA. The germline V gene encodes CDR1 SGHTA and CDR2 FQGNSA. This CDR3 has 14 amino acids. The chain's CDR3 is CASSSELAAYEQYF.

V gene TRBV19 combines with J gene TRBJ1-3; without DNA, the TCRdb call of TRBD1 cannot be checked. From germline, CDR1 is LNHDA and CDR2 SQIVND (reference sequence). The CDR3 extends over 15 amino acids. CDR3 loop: CAARPRDSSGNTIYF. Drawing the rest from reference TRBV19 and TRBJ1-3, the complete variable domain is DGGITQSPKYLFRKEGQNVTLSCEQNLNHDAMYWYRQDPGQGLRLIYYSQIVNDFQKGDIAEGYSVSREKKESFPLTVTSAQKNPTAFYLCAARPRDSSGNTIYFGEGSWLTVV.

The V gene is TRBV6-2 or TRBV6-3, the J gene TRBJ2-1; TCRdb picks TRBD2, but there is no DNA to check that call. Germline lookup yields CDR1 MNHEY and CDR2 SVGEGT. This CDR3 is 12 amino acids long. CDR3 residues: CANEEGHNEQFF.

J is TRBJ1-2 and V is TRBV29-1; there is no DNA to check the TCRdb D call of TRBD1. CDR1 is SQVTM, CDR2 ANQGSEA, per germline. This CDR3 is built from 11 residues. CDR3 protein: CSITGYDGYTF.

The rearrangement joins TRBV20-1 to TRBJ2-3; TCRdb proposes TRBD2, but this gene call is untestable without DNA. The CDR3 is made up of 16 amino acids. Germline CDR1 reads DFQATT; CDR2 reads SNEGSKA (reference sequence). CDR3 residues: CSATGRLAGASNTQYF.

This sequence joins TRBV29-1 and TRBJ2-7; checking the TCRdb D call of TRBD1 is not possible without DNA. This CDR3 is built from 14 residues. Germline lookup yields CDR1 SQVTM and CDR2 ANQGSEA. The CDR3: CSVGRQGAGYEQYF.

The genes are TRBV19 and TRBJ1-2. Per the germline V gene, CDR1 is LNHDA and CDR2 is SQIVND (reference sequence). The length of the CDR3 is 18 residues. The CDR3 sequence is CASSTSTGQTYFNYGYTF.

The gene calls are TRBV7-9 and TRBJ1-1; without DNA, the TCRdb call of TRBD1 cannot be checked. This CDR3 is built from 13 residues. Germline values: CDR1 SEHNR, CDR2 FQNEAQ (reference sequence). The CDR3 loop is CASRTGPGGEAFF.